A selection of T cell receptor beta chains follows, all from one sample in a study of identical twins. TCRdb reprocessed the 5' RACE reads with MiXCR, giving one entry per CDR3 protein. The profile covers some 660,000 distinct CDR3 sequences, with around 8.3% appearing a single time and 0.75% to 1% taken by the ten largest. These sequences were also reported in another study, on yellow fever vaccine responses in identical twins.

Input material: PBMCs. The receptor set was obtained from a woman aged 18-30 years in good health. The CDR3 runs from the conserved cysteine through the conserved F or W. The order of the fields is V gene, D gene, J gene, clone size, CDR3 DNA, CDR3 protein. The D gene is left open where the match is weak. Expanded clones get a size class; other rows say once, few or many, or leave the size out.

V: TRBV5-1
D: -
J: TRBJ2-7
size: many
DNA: TGCGCCAGCAGCTTGGCCTTGACCGGGACTGGCTCCTACGAGCAGTACTTC
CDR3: CASSLALTGTGSYEQYF

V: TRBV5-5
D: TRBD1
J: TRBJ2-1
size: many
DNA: TGTGCCAGCAGCTTAGACAGGGGGCTATTCGATGTGGGATTCTTC
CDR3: CASSLDRGLFDVGFF

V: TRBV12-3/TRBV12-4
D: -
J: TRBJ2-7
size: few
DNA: TGTGCCAGCAGGTCTGAGGGGGGGCTCACCTACGAGCAGTACTTC
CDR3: CASRSEGGLTYEQYF

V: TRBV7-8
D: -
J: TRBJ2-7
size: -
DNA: TGTGCCAGCAGCAGGGACCAAACCTACGAGCAGTACTTC
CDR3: CASSRDQTYEQYF

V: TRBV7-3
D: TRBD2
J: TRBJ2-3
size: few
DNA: TGTGCCAGTGCGCGGGGGTTGAGCACAGATACGCAGTATTTT
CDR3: CASARGLSTDTQYF

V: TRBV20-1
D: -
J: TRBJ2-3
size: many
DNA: TGCAGTGCTAGTACGGGCAGGATCCCAGATACGCAGTATTTT
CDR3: CSASTGRIPDTQYF

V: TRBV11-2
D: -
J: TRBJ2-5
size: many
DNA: TGTGCCAGCAGCCCCCCGGGCGGAATCCAAGAGACCCAGTACTTC
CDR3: CASSPPGGIQETQYF

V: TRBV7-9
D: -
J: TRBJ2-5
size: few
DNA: TGTGCCAGCAGCTTAGCGGCAGGGACAGAGACCCAGTACTTC
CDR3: CASSLAAGTETQYF

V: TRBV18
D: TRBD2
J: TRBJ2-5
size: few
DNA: TGTGCCAGCACTAGCGGGTTCCAAGAGACCCAGTACTTC
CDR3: CASTSGFQETQYF

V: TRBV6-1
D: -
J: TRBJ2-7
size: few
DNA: TGTGCCAGCAGTGAAAGGGGGTTCTACGAGCAGTACTTC
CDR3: CASSERGFYEQYF

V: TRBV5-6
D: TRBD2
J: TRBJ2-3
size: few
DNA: TGTGCCAGCAGCTCGAGGACTAGCGGGAGCCCAGATACGCAGTATTTT
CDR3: CASSSRTSGSPDTQYF

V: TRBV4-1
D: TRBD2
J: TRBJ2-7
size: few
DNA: TGCGCCAGCAGCCAAGCAAGCATACTAGCGGTGACCTCCTACGAGCAGTACTTC
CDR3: CASSQASILAVTSYEQYF

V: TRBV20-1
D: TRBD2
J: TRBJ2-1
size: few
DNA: TGCAGTGCTAGAGCGGGCGGGGGGGCCTTTGAGCAGTTCTTC
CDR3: CSARAGGGAFEQFF

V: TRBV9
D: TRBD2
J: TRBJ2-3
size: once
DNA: TGTGCCAGCAGCTCTAGCGGGAGTGAACAGTATTTT
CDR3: CASSSSGSEQYF

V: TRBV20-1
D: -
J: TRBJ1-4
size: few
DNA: TGCAGTGCTAGAGATCTTGCAGGGAAAGGGGAAAAACTGTTTTTT
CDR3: CSARDLAGKGEKLFF

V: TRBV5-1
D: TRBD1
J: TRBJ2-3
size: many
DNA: TGCGCCAGCAGCTTACGGACAGGGCATCCTTTAGATACGCAGTATTTT
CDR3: CASSLRTGHPLDTQYF

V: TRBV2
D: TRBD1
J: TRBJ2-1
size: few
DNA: TGTGCCAGCAGGGGACAGGGTAAATACTATGAGCAGTTCTTC
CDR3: CASRGQGKYYEQFF

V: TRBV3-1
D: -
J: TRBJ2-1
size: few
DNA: TGTGCCAGCAGCCAAGATGGGGGAAATTACAATGAGCAGTTCTTC
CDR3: CASSQDGGNYNEQFF

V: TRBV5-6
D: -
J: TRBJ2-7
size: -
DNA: TGTGCCAGCAGCTCTACCTCGAGGGGCGCTCTCTACGAGCAGTACTTC
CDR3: CASSSTSRGALYEQYF

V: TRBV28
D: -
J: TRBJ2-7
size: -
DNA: TGTGCCAGCAGTTTAATCAGAGCCTACGAGCAGTACTTC
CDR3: CASSLIRAYEQYF

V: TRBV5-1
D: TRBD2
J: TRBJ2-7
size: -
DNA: TGCGCCAGCAGCTTGGTCGGGACTAGCGGGGGCTCCTACGAGCAGTACTTC
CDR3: CASSLVGTSGGSYEQYF

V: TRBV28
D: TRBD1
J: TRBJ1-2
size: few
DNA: TGTGCCAGCAGCTTTAGGGGGCCCTATGGCTACACCTTC
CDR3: CASSFRGPYGYTF

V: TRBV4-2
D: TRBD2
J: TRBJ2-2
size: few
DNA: TGTGCCAGCAGCCAGATGCCCCTAGCGGCGAACACCGGGGAGCTGTTTTTT
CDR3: CASSQMPLAANTGELFF

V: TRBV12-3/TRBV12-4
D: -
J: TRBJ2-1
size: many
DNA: TGTGCCAGCAATATGGGCAGTAGAGAGCAGTTCTTC
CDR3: CASNMGSREQFF

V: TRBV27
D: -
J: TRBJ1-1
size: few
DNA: TGTGCCAGCAGTCCAACGGGTCAGAACACTGAAGCTTTCTTT
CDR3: CASSPTGQNTEAFF

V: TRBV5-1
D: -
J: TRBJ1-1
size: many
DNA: TGCGCCAGCAGCCTGAACGGTGCCACTGAAGCTTTCTTT
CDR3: CASSLNGATEAFF

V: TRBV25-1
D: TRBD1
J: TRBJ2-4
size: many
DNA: TGTGCCAGCAGTGACTCGAAAACAGGGGGAAGAGACATTCAGTACTTC
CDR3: CASSDSKTGGRDIQYF

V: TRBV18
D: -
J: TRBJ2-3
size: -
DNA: TGTGCCAGCTCACCATATGGGGAAACAGATACGCAGTATTTT
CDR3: CASSPYGETDTQYF

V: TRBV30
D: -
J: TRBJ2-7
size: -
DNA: TGTGCCTGGAGTAGGCCATCTTACGAGCAGTACTTC
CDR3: CAWSRPSYEQYF

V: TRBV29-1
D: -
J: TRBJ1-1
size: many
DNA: TGCAGCGTTGGAGGTGGCAGGGGGAACACTGAAGCTTTCTTT
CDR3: CSVGGGRGNTEAFF

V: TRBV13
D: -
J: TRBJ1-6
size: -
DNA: TGTGCCAGCAGCTTAGGTCCGAGAAGTAATTCACCCCTCCACTTT
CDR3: CASSLGPRSNSPLHF

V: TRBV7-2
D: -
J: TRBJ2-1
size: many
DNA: TGTGCCAGCAGCCCAGACGGGACTCTGGATGAGCAGTTCTTC
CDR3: CASSPDGTLDEQFF

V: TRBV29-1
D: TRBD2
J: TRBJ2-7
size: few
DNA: TGCAGCGTCATCTTATGGGGGGGGGGCTACGAGCAGTACTTC
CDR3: CSVILWGGGYEQYF

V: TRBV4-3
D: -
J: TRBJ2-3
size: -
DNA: TGCGCCAGCAGCCAAGATCGGGGGACCCCTCGTCAGTATTTT
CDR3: CASSQDRGTPRQYF

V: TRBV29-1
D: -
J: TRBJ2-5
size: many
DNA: TGCAGCGTTGTAAGGGATACAGAGACCCAGTACTTC
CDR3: CSVVRDTETQYF

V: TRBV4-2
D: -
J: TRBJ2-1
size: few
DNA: TGTGCCAGCAGCCAAGCAACGACTAGTAGCCATGAGCAGTTCTTC
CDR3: CASSQATTSSHEQFF

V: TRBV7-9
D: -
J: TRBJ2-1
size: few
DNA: TGTGCCAGCAGCTTAGGGCCTATCTCCTACAATGAGCAGTTCTTC
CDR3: CASSLGPISYNEQFF

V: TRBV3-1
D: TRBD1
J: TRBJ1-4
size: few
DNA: TGTGCCAGCAGCGGGCAAGCCCAGGGGGTCGGGTTGGAAAAACTGTTTTTT
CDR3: CASSGQAQGVGLEKLFF

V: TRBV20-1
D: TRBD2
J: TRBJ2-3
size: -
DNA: TGCAGTGCGTCGGGACTAGGAAGTTCCGCAGATACGCAGTATTTT
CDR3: CSASGLGSSADTQYF

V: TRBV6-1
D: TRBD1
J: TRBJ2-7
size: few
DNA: TGTGCCAGCAGCCCTCGCCGGGGAGACAGGGAACTCTCCTACGAGCAGTACTTC
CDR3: CASSPRRGDRELSYEQYF

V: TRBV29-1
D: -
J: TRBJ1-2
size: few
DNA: TGCAGCGCCGAGGGTCACGGGGGCTATGGCTACACCTTC
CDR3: CSAEGHGGYGYTF

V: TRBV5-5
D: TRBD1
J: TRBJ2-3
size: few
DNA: TGTGCCAGCAGCTCGAGGACAGGGATAGATTTCACAGATACGCAGTATTTT
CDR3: CASSSRTGIDFTDTQYF

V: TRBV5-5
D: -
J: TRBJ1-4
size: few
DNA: TGTGCCAGCAGACCCGGGGGGGGCGGAGAAAAACTGTTTTTT
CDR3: CASRPGGGGEKLFF